Sequencing of this T cell receptor (beta chain) was carried out in a study of blood T cell repertoires in COVID-19. Germline V gives CDR1 DFQATT, CDR2 SNEGSKA (reference sequence). This CDR3 has 11 amino acids. Trimming removed 2 bases from V and 8 bases from J, with 6 bases in between. Here immunoSEQ multiplex PCR was the method, and the copy in TCRdb shows in-frame clones only, minus some. The sample consists of roughly 200,000 clones, roughly 86% of them appearing once. The TCR sequence derives from a woman in her forties or fifties with COVID-19, enrolled during active disease. Sample: peripheral blood. The genes are TRBV20-1 and TRBJ2-2; D not resolved. The CDR3 reads CSARTKGELFF. The DNA of the CDR3 is TGCAGTGCTAGAACAAAAGGGGAGCTGTTTTTT.